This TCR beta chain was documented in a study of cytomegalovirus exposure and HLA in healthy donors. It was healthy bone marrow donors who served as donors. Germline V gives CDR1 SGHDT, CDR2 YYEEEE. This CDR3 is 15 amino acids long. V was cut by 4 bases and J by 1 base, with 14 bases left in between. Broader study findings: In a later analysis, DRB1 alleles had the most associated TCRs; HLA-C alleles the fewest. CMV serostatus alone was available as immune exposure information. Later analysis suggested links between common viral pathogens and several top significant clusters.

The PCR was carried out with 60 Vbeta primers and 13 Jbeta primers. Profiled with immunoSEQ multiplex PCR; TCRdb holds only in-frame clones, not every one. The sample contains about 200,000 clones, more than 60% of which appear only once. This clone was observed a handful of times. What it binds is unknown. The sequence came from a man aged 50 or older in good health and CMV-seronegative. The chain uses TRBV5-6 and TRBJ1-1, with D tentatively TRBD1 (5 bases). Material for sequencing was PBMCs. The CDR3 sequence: CASSLPGLTNTEAFF. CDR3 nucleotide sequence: TGTGCCAGCAGCCTACCGGGACTCACGAACACTGAAGCTTTCTTT.